This TCR beta chain was found in a study of shared clonotypes between healthy human individuals. Overall study: Donors, aged 18 to 49, were two women and a few men.

Assay used: immunoSEQ multiplex PCR; TCRdb lists only in-frame clones, some missing. The table shows approximately 640,000 clones, with about 90% occurring only once. With 8 bases removed from V and 1 base from J, the gap between germline ends came to 20 bases. In germline, CDR1 is SGHDN, CDR2 FVKESK. This CDR3 is built from 16 residues. This sequence was found in a man aged 18 to 29 in good health. Some clones in this sample may be carry-over from other donors' samples. This chain connects TRBV14 to TRBJ2-5; possibly TRBD1 for D (6 bases). Sequenced material: memory CD8+ T cells from PBMCs. Subset noted: CD45RO+ cells pooled with CCR7-negative TemRA cells. CDR3: CASPENRVAPQETQYF. Written as DNA, the CDR3 is TGTGCCAGCCCCGAAAACAGGGTTGCCCCCCAAGAGACCCAGTACTTC.